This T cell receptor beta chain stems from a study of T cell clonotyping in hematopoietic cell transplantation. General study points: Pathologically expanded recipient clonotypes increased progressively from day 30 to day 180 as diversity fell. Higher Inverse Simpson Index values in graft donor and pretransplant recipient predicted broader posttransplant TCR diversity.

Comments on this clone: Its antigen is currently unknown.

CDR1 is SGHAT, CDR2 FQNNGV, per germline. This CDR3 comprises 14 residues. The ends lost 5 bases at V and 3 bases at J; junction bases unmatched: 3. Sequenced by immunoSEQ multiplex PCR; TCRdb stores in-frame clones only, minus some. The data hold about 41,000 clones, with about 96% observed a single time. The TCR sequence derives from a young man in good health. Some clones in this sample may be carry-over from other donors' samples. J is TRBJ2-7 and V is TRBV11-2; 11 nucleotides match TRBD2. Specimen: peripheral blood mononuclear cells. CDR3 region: CASSRLAGNYEQYF. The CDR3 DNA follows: TGTGCCAGCAGCCGACTAGCGGGGAACTACGAGCAGTACTTC.